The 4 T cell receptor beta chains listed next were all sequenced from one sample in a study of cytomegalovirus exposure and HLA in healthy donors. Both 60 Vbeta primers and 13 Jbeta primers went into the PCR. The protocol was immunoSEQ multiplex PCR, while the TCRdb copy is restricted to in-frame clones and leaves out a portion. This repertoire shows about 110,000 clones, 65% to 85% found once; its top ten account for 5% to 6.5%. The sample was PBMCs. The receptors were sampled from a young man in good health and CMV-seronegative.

CDR3 region: CASSPYGTGELFF. The DNA of the CDR3 is TGTGCCAGCTCACCATACGGGACCGGGGAGCTGTTTTTT. The V and J genes are TRBV18 and TRBJ2-2; D is undetermined. Germline loops: CDR1 KGHSH, CDR2 LQKENI. V gave up 2 bases and J gave up 5 bases, with 6 bases separating them. This CDR3 contains 13 residues.

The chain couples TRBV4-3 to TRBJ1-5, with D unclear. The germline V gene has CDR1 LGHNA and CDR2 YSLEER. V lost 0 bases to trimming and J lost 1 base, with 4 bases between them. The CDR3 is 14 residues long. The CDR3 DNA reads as TGCGCCAGCAGCCAAGATATAAGCAATCAGCCCCAGCATTTT. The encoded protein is CASSQDISNQPQHF.

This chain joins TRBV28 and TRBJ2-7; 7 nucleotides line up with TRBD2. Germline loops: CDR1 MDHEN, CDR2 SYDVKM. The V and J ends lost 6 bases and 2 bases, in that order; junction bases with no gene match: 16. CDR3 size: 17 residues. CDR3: CASRPSPGLAETYEQYF. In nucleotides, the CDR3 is TGTGCCAGCAGACCCTCCCCGGGGCTAGCGGAGACCTACGAGCAGTACTTC. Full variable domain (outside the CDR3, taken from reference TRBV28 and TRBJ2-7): DVKVTQSSRYLVKRTGEKVFLECVQDMDHENMFWYRQDPGLGLRLIYFSYDVKMKEKGDIPEGYSVSREKKERFSLILESASTNQTSMYLCASRPSPGLAETYEQYFGPGTRLTVT.

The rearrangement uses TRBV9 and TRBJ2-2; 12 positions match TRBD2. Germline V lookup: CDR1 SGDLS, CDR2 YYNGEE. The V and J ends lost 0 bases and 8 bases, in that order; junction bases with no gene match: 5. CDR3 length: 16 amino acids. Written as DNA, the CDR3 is TGTGCCAGCAGCGTAGCGACTAGCGGGAGAGGGGGGGAGCTGTTTTTT. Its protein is CASSVATSGRGGELFF.